These T cell receptor beta chains were read from a single sample in a study of blood T cell repertoires in COVID-19. This table comes from immunoSEQ multiplex PCR, and its TCRdb copy is limited to in-frame clones, with some not included. The table has approximately 94,000 clones, approximately 80% seen once. Sequencing input: peripheral blood. These receptors came from a human donor in a cohort sampled during active COVID-19. The CDR3 runs from the conserved cysteine through the conserved F or W. D genes are given only for firm matches. Not every row has a clone size; where given, it reads once, few, many or a size class.

size	V	D	J	DNA	CDR3
few	TRBV11-2	.	TRBJ1-6	TGTGCCAGCAGCTTAGAGCGGGGACGTCGGCCGGCCCTCCACTTT	CASSLERGRRPALHF
.	TRBV7-8	TRBD2	TRBJ2-7	TGTGCCAGCAGCCCGGCGGGACTAGCAGGGGGCGAGCAGTACTTC	CASSPAGLAGGEQYF
.	TRBV5-8	TRBD2	TRBJ2-3	TGTGCCAGCAGCTTGGGACTAGCGGGGGTGAGGGGCACAGATACGCAGTATTTT	CASSLGLAGVRGTDTQYF
once	TRBV7-7	.	TRBJ2-1	TGTGCTAGCAGCTTACAGGAGGGGGCCGTCAATGAGCAGTTCTTC	CASSLQEGAVNEQFF
.	TRBV2	.	TRBJ1-1	TGTGCCAGCAGGGACGACAGGCCATTGAACACTGAAGCTTTCTTT	CASRDDRPLNTEAFF
.	TRBV2	.	TRBJ2-3	TGTGCCAGCAGAGACAACACAGATACGCAGTATTTT	CASRDNTDTQYF
.	TRBV11-2	.	TRBJ1-1	TGTGCCAGCAGCCCCCTGGGGGCCCCGAACACTGAAGCTTTCTTT	CASSPLGAPNTEAFF
.	TRBV5-4	.	TRBJ1-1	TGTGCCAGCAGCTCAGGCATGAACACTGAAGCTTTCTTT	CASSSGMNTEAFF
.	TRBV28	TRBD2	TRBJ2-3	TGTGCCAGCACCACCATGCTAGCGGGAGGGACAGATACGCAGTATTTT	CASTTMLAGGTDTQYF
.	TRBV5-1	TRBD2	TRBJ2-2	TGCGCCAGCAGCACAAGCGGGGTCGACACCGGGGAGCTGTTTTTT	CASSTSGVDTGELFF
.	TRBV21-1	.	TRBJ2-6	.	CASSKAPVALGSPGGANVLTF
.	TRBV18	.	TRBJ1-5	TGTGCCTCCTTACAAAGCGGGGGTTCTCAGCCCCAGCATTTT	CASLQSGGSQPQHF
few	TRBV2	.	TRBJ1-2	TGTGCCAGAGGGGAAATTAACTATGGCTACACCTTC	CARGEINYGYTF
.	TRBV5-1	.	TRBJ2-1	TGCGCCAGCACACCCCGGGGAGGGACATCGGCGATCAATGAGCAGTTCTTC	CASTPRGGTSAINEQFF
.	TRBV14	.	TRBJ2-2	TGTGCCAGCAGCCCCCAAGAGACCGGGGAGCTGTTTTTT	CASSPQETGELFF
few	TRBV2	.	TRBJ1-1	TGTGCCAGCAGTGTCTCAGGTTTGATTGCTGAAGCTTTCTTT	CASSVSGLIAEAFF
.	TRBV19	.	TRBJ1-4	TGTGCCAGTAGTATCCTCGGCGGGAATGAAAAACTGTTTTTT	CASSILGGNEKLFF